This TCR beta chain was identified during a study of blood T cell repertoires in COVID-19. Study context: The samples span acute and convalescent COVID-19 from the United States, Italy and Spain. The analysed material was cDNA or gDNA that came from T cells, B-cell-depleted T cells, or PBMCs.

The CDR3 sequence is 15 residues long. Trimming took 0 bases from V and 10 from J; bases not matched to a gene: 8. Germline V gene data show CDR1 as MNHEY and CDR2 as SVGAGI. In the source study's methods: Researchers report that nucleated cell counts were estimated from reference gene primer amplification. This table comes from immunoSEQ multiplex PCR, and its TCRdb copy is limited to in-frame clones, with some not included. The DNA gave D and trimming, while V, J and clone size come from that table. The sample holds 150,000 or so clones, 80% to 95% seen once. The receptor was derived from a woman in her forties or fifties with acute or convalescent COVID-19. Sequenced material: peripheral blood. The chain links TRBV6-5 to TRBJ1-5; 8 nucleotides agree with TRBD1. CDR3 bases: TGTGCCAGCAGTTACTCGGGGACAGGTTCCTCCCCCCAGCATTTT. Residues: CASSYSGTGSSPQHF.